Listed below are T cell receptor beta chains from one sample, sequenced in a study of cytomegalovirus exposure and HLA in healthy donors. Some clones are missing from TCRdb's copy, which holds only in-frame ones; the method was immunoSEQ multiplex PCR. The table has under 130,000 clones, approximately 64% seen once. Sequencing was carried out using PBMCs. Receptors were obtained from a woman in her forties or fifties in good health and CMV-seronegative. CDR3s include the opening cysteine and the closing phenylalanine or tryptophan. D genes are given only for firm matches. Clone size is shown for a subset of rows, as once, few, many or a class of expanded clone.

clone_size	d_call	v_call	j_call	cdr3_aa	cdr3_nt
.	TRBD1	TRBV7-2	TRBJ2-7	CASRRTGEHEQYF	TGTGCCAGCAGACGTACAGGGGAGCACGAGCAGTACTTC
few	TRBD1	TRBV7-8	TRBJ1-4	CASRSSRTGNEKLFF	TGTGCCAGCAGGAGCTCCCGGACAGGGAATGAAAAACTGTTTTTT
.	.	TRBV5-1	TRBJ1-2	CASSLVSPDRRYGYTF	TGCGCCAGCAGCTTGGTGTCCCCTGACAGACGCTATGGCTACACCTTC
.	TRBD2	TRBV5-1	TRBJ2-3	CASSLDPGFGEGQYF	TGCGCCAGCAGCTTGGATCCGGGGTTTGGGGAGGGGCAGTATTTT
few	TRBD2	TRBV19	TRBJ2-7	CASRTSGSYEQYF	TGTGCCAGTCGGACTAGCGGGAGCTATGAGCAGTACTTC
.	TRBD1	TRBV6-5	TRBJ2-5	CASSWDRQETQYF	TGTGCCAGCAGTTGGGACAGGCAAGAGACCCAGTACTTC
.	.	TRBV5-6	TRBJ2-7	CASSRGGVDEQYF	TGTGCCAGCAGCCGAGGGGGAGTGGACGAGCAGTACTTC
few	TRBD1	TRBV2	TRBJ1-5	CASSAMTGGGQPQHF	TGTGCCAGCAGCGCAATGACAGGGGGCGGACAGCCCCAGCATTTT
.	TRBD1	TRBV5-6	TRBJ2-7	CASSSDPGGDEQYF	TGTGCCAGCAGCTCCGACCCAGGGGGTGACGAGCAGTACTTC
.	TRBD2	TRBV10-3	TRBJ2-2	CAAGLAKTNTGELFF	TGTGCCGCCGGACTAGCGAAAACGAACACCGGGGAGCTGTTTTTT
few	.	TRBV12-5	TRBJ1-2	CASGLDGYGYTF	TGTGCTAGTGGTTTGGACGGTTATGGCTACACCTTC
.	.	TRBV5-1	TRBJ2-5	CASSLFSRETQYF	TGCGCCAGCAGCTTGTTTAGCCGAGAGACCCAGTACTTC
.	.	TRBV5-1	TRBJ1-2	CASSLEQAMGYGYTF	TGCGCCAGCAGCTTGGAACAGGCGATGGGCTATGGCTACACCTTC
.	TRBD2	TRBV7-9	TRBJ2-3	CASSKLAGVVNTQYF	TGTGCCAGCAGCAAACTAGCGGGAGTCGTAAATACGCAGTATTTT
.	TRBD1	TRBV5-6	TRBJ2-1	CASSSFAGTGTYNEQFF	TGTGCCAGCAGCTCCTTCGCCGGGACAGGGACCTACAATGAGCAGTTCTTC
.	.	TRBV6-5	TRBJ2-5	CASSFDWEERETQYF	TGTGCCAGCAGCTTTGACTGGGAGGAACGAGAGACCCAGTACTTC
.	.	TRBV18	TRBJ2-2	CASSPIFGDGNTGELFF	TGTGCCAGCTCCCCGATTTTTGGAGACGGTAACACCGGGGAGCTGTTTTTT
.	TRBD2	TRBV7-9	TRBJ2-1	CASSFGLAGGQDNEQFF	TGTGCCAGCAGCTTTGGGCTAGCGGGGGGGCAGGACAATGAGCAGTTCTTC
many	.	TRBV11-3	TRBJ2-3	CASSLGLGADTQYF	TGTGCCAGCAGCTTAGGTCTAGGGGCAGATACGCAGTATTTT
.	TRBD1	TRBV6-5	TRBJ1-1	CASSRDRGHTEAFF	TGTGCCAGCAGCCGGGACAGGGGGCACACTGAAGCTTTCTTT
.	TRBD2	TRBV11-2	TRBJ2-2	CASSLTSGRSTGELFF	TGTGCCAGCAGCTTAACTAGCGGGAGGAGCACCGGGGAGCTGTTTTTT
.	.	TRBV5-1	TRBJ1-3	CASSLAGAGNTIYF	TGCGCCAGCAGCTTGGCCGGGGCTGGAAACACCATATATTTT
.	.	TRBV6-5	TRBJ2-7	CATRGRGYEQYF	TGTGCCACACGAGGAAGGGGTTACGAGCAGTACTTC
.	.	TRBV27	TRBJ2-7	CASSLLDSYEQYF	TGTGCCAGCAGTTTATTAGATAGCTACGAGCAGTACTTC
once	.	TRBV19	TRBJ1-2	CASSIDPRSTTYGYTF	TGTGCCAGTAGTATAGATCCCAGGTCCACCACCTATGGCTACACCTTC
.	.	TRBV5-5	TRBJ1-2	CASSRDFYGYTF	TGTGCCAGCAGCAGGGACTTCTATGGCTACACCTTC
few	.	TRBV27	TRBJ2-2	CASSLMGNTGELFF	TGTGCCAGCAGTTTAATGGGCAACACCGGGGAGCTGTTTTTT
.	TRBD1	TRBV29-1	TRBJ1-1	CSVWTGLSTEAFF	TGCAGCGTCTGGACAGGGCTTTCGACTGAAGCTTTCTTT
.	.	TRBV19	TRBJ1-5	CASRDKRGRGTF	TGTGCCAGTAGGGATAAGCGGGGCCGAGGGACTTTT
once	TRBD1	TRBV7-2	TRBJ1-2	CASSLATGPASYGYTF	TGTGCCAGCAGCTTAGCGACAGGGCCCGCCTCCTATGGCTACACCTTC
.	.	TRBV11-1	TRBJ2-1	CASSLGGLHNEQFF	TGTGCCAGCAGCTTAGGTGGGCTTCACAATGAGCAGTTCTTC
.	.	TRBV6-5	TRBJ1-2	CASSYSYEEERGYTF	TGTGCCAGCAGTTACTCGTATGAAGAGGAAAGGGGCTACACCTTC
once	.	TRBV15	TRBJ2-5	CATSREYQETQYF	TGTGCCACCAGCAGGGAGTACCAAGAGACCCAGTACTTC
.	.	TRBV2	TRBJ2-1	CASSEAGGFYNEQFF	TGTGCCAGCAGTGAAGCGGGGGGATTTTACAATGAGCAGTTCTTC
.	TRBD1	TRBV6-1	TRBJ2-7	CASRAGQGRYEQYF	TGTGCCAGCAGGGCGGGACAGGGGAGGTACGAGCAGTACTTC
.	TRBD2	TRBV9	TRBJ2-3	CASSPAGLAMDTQYF	TGTGCCAGCAGCCCGGCGGGACTAGCGATGGATACGCAGTATTTT
.	TRBD1	TRBV6-5	TRBJ1-1	CASNYRQGIEAFF	TGTGCCAGCAATTATCGACAGGGTATAGAAGCTTTCTTT
few	TRBD1	TRBV11-3	TRBJ2-3	CASRTGLDTQYF	TGTGCCAGCAGGACAGGGCTAGATACGCAGTATTTT
.	.	TRBV7-9	TRBJ2-7	CASSPQREQYF	TGTGCCAGCAGCCCCCAGCGCGAGCAGTACTTC
.	TRBD2	TRBV10-3	TRBJ2-2	CAIRGTSGGSGELFF	TGTGCCATCAGGGGGACTAGCGGGGGTTCCGGGGAGCTGTTTTTT
.	.	TRBV5-6	TRBJ1-2	CASSLTDNYGYTF	TGTGCCAGCAGCCTCACAGACAACTATGGCTACACCTTC
.	.	TRBV2	TRBJ2-3	CASGRGATDTQYF	TGTGCCAGCGGGAGGGGGGCCACAGATACGCAGTATTTT
.	.	TRBV9	TRBJ2-1	CASSARSSSYNEQFF	TGTGCCAGCAGCGCCAGATCTAGCTCCTACAATGAGCAGTTCTTC
.	.	TRBV29-1	TRBJ1-2	CSVEGGSFGYTF	TGCAGCGTCGAAGGTGGCAGTTTCGGCTACACCTTC
many	.	TRBV21-1	TRBJ1-5	CASSSHRGRGSNQPQHF	TGTGCCAGCAGTTCTCACAGGGGGCGCGGTAGCAATCAGCCCCAGCATTTT
once	TRBD1	TRBV10-3	TRBJ2-2	CAISGTAGGGTGELFF	TGTGCCATCAGTGGGACGGCAGGGGGCGGTACCGGGGAGCTGTTTTTT
.	TRBD1	TRBV13	TRBJ1-1	CASSFGTGTSNTEAFF	TGTGCCAGCAGCTTTGGGACAGGGACTTCGAACACTGAAGCTTTCTTT
.	.	TRBV10-3	TRBJ2-3	CAISATGTPVGADTQYF	TGTGCCATCAGTGCAACTGGGACTCCGGTTGGGGCAGATACGCAGTATTTT
.	TRBD2	TRBV6-1	TRBJ2-7	CASSEFVAGGNEQYF	TGTGCCAGCAGTGAATTCGTGGCGGGGGGGAACGAGCAGTACTTC
.	TRBD2	TRBV11-2	TRBJ2-1	CASSSSGYNEQFF	TGTGCCAGCAGCTCTAGCGGGTACAATGAGCAGTTCTTC
.	.	TRBV5-1	TRBJ2-2	CASSRGTNTGELFF	TGCGCCAGCAGTAGAGGAACGAACACCGGGGAGCTGTTTTTT
few	TRBD2	TRBV10-3	TRBJ2-3	CAISPGTRPTDTQYF	TGTGCCATCAGTCCCGGGACTAGGCCCACAGATACGCAGTATTTT
.	.	TRBV4-1	TRBJ2-1	CASSQVPPEKNEQFF	TGCGCCAGCAGCCAAGTACCCCCTGAGAAAAATGAGCAGTTCTTC
.	TRBD2	TRBV2	TRBJ2-5	CASRETSGGAKTQYF	TGTGCCAGCAGAGAGACTAGCGGGGGGGCCAAGACCCAGTACTTC